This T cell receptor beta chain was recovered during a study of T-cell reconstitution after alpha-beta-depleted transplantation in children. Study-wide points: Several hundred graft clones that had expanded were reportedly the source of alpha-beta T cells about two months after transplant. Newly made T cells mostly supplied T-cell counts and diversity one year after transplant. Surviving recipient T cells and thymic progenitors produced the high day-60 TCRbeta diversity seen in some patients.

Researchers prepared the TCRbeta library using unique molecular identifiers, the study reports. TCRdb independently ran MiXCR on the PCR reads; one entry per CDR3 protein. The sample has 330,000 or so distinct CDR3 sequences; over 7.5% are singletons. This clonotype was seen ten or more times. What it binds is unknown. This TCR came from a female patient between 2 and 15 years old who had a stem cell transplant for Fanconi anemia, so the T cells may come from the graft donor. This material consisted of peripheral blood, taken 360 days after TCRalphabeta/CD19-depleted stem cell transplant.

The CDR3 sequence: CASRGAEGMAYEQYF. The CDR3 bases are TGTGCCAGCAGGGGGGCCGAGGGAATGGCTTACGAGCAGTACTTC. J is TRBJ2-7 and V is TRBV28, with TRBD1 as a possible D gene (6 bases). In germline, CDR1 is MDHEN, CDR2 SYDVKM. Trimming removed 6 bases at V and 4 bases at J, with 19 bases between. The CDR3 runs 15 residues.